This T cell receptor (beta chain) was profiled in a study of blood T cell repertoires in COVID-19. Study-level information: Samples came from the United States, Italy and Spain, spanning acute and convalescent COVID-19. T cells, B-cell-depleted T cells, or PBMCs provided the cDNA or gDNA that served as material.

How the authors handled the data: Reference gene primer amplification yielded estimated nucleated cell counts. The method was immunoSEQ multiplex PCR; TCRdb's version includes in-frame clones alone and lacks a portion of them. From that table come the V and J calls and clone size; the DNA was used to work out D and trimming. The table lists approximately 100,000 clones, about 82% of them singletons, with approximately 6.2% in the top ten. Regarding this clone: Sequence at one end of the junction differs from germline and may be a read error.

The CDR3 is made up of 16 amino acids. From germline, CDR1 is KGHSH and CDR2 LQKENI. Seattle patient enrollment occurred during active infection, with longitudinal follow-up thereafter. The rearrangement joins TRBV18 to TRBJ2-7; 9 nucleotides match TRBD2. The material sequenced was peripheral blood. This receptor was obtained from a man older than 75 with COVID-19, enrolled during active disease. The CDR3 is CTSSPQAGGSSYEQYF. DNA of the CDR3: TGTACCAGCTCACCACAGGCGGGGGGGAGCTCCTACGAGCAGTACTTC. The variable domain in full, completed from reference TRBV18 and TRBJ2-7, reads NAGVMQNPRHLVRRRGQEARLRCSPMKGHSHVYWYRQLPEEGLKFMVYLQKENIIDESGMPKERFSAEFPKEGPSILRIQQVVRGDSAAYFCTSSPQAGGSSYEQYFGPGTRLTVT.